These T cell receptor beta chains were read from a single sample in a study of blood T cell repertoires in COVID-19. Measured with immunoSEQ multiplex PCR; TCRdb has only the in-frame clones, and not every one. The sample contains 390,000 or so clones, roughly four fifths of which appear only once. Sequencing was performed on PBMCs or T cells enriched from blood (not recorded which). These receptors were obtained from a woman aged 45-59 years who had recovered from COVID-19. The CDR3 runs from the conserved cysteine through the conserved F or W. The order of the fields is D gene, V gene, J gene, clone size, CDR3 protein, CDR3 DNA. The D gene is left open where the match is weak. The listing skips clone size in some rows; elsewhere it reads once, few, many or a size class.

-,TRBV11-2,TRBJ1-4,-,CASSFFGTGTSTNEKLFF,TGTGCCAGCAGCTTTTTCGGGACCGGGACATCAACTAATGAAAAACTGTTTTTT
TRBD2,TRBV5-1,TRBJ2-3,-,CASSSSGTDTQYF,TGCGCCAGCAGTTCTAGCGGGACAGATACGCAGTATTTT
-,TRBV20-1,TRBJ2-7,-,CSASVRSSYDEQYF,TGCAGTGCCAGTGTCCGTAGCTCCTACGACGAGCAGTACTTC
-,TRBV30,TRBJ1-1,-,CAWSRGSTEAFF,TGTGCCTGGAGCCGGGGGTCCACTGAAGCTTTCTTT
TRBD1,TRBV14,TRBJ2-7,-,CASSQDYRQGAYEQYF,TGTGCCAGCAGCCAAGATTACAGGCAGGGGGCCTACGAGCAGTACTTC
-,TRBV27,TRBJ1-1,-,CASNPWGGPNTEAFF,TGTGCCAGCAACCCTTGGGGAGGGCCTAACACTGAAGCTTTCTTT
-,TRBV4-2,TRBJ1-1,once,CASSRTTGWESEAFF,TGTGCCAGCAGCCGTACTACAGGGTGGGAGTCTGAAGCTTTCTTT
TRBD1,TRBV2,TRBJ2-3,-,CASGLTGSGADTQYF,TGTGCCAGCGGATTGACAGGGAGTGGGGCAGATACGCAGTATTTT
-,TRBV4-3,TRBJ1-2,-,CASSQARHYGYTF,TGCGCCAGCAGCCAAGCCAGGCACTATGGCTACACCTTC
-,TRBV6-5,TRBJ1-6,-,CASGEQKNSPLHF,TGTGCCAGCGGGGAGCAGAAGAATTCACCCCTCCACTTT
-,TRBV6-5,TRBJ1-6,once,CASSYSVLSYNSPLHF,TGTGCCAGCAGTTACTCCGTCCTCTCCTATAATTCACCCCTCCACTTT
-,TRBV7-9,TRBJ1-3,-,CASSLPPGQSGNTIYF,TGTGCCAGCAGCTTACCCCCAGGGCAGTCTGGAAACACCATATATTTT
-,TRBV5-1,TRBJ1-1,-,CASSPGPGNTEAFF,TGCGCCAGCAGCCCCGGCCCAGGGAACACTGAAGCTTTCTTT
-,TRBV9,TRBJ1-6,-,CASSVGQNNSPLHF,TGTGCCAGCAGCGTCGGACAGAATAATTCACCCCTCCACTTT
-,TRBV6-5,TRBJ1-1,-,CASSYLQDTEAFF,TGTGCCAGCAGTTACTTACAGGACACTGAAGCTTTCTTT
-,TRBV9,TRBJ1-2,-,CASSVATSGGNGGYTF,TGTGCCAGCAGCGTAGCTACGTCGGGAGGGAACGGTGGCTACACCTTC
TRBD1,TRBV29-1,TRBJ1-1,-,CSVERQGRSFF,TGCAGCGTAGAGCGACAGGGGAGATCTTTCTTT
-,TRBV11-1,TRBJ2-5,-,CASSLAKGARETQYF,TGTGCCAGCAGCTTAGCGAAAGGGGCAAGGGAGACCCAGTACTTC
TRBD1,TRBV6-6,TRBJ1-3,-,CASGQVSGNTIYF,TGTGCCAGCGGACAGGTTTCTGGAAACACCATATATTTT
-,TRBV7-9,TRBJ2-7,-,CASSKSGVTIYEQYF,TGTGCCAGCAGCAAGTCAGGCGTCACGATCTACGAGCAGTACTTC
-,TRBV4-3,TRBJ1-2,-,CASSHGEGGLGYGYTF,TGCGCCAGCAGCCACGGCGAGGGGGGGCTCGGCTATGGCTACACCTTC
-,TRBV5-1,TRBJ2-1,-,CASSLAYEQFF,TGCGCCAGCAGCTTGGCCTATGAGCAGTTCTTC